The 3 T cell receptor beta chains below come from one sample, sequenced in a study of T-cell memory formation after mild COVID-19. One entry per CDR3 protein results from TCRdb running MiXCR on the 5' RACE reads. Seen here are around 130,000 distinct CDR3 sequences, roughly 15% observed once, and the top ten hold about 15%. What was sequenced was PBMCs or a T cell subset sorted from them (not recorded which). The origin of the receptors is an adult woman who had mild COVID-19 (a few samples of this study predate the infection). Cell type and time point are not known.

This clonotype has a handful of counts. DNA of the CDR3: TGTGCCAGCAGCGCCGGGCCCAGCTCTGGGGCCAACGTCCTGACTTTC. Translating gives CASSAGPSSGANVLTF. V gene TRBV6-5 combines with J gene TRBJ2-6; the D is unclear. V was shortened by 6 bases and J by 0 bases, with 12 bases between the two germline ends. CDR1 is MNHEY, CDR2 SVGAGI, per germline. The CDR3 totals 16 residues.

J is TRBJ2-2 and V is TRBV4-3, with a tentative D call TRBD1 (6 bases). Between the trimmed V and J ends, which lost 9 bases and 0 bases, there was a span of 8 bases. Germline CDR1 reads LGHNA; CDR2 reads YSLEER. This CDR3 contains 13 residues. DNA of the CDR3: TGCGCCAGTGGACAGCCGAACACCGGGGAGCTGTTTTTT. It yields the protein CASGQPNTGELFF.

This clonotype was counted a few times. The gene calls are TRBV5-5 and TRBJ1-2; 8 positions match TRBD1. This CDR3 is built from 15 residues. Germline loops: CDR1 SGHKS, CDR2 YYEKEE (reference sequence). V gave up 4 bases and J gave up 3 bases; unmatched junction bases: 8. CDR3 sequence (DNA): TGTGCCAGCAGCATCATACCGGGACAGGACTATGGCTACACCTTC. Translation gives CASSIIPGQDYGYTF.